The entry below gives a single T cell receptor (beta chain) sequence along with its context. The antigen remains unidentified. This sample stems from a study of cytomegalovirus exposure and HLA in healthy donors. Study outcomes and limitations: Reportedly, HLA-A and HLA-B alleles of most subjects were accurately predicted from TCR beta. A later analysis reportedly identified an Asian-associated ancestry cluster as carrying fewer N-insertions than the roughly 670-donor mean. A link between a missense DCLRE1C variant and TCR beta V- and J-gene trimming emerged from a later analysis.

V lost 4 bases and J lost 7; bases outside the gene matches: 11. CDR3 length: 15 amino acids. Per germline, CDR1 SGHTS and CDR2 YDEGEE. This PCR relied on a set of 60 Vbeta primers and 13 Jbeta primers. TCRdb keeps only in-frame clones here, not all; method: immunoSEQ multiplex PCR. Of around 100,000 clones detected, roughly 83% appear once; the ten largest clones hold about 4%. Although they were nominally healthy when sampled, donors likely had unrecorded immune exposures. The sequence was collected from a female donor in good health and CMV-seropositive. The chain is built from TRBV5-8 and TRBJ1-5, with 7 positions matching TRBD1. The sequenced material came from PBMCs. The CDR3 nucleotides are TGTGCCAGCAGCACTGCGGGGACAGTATACCAGCCCCAGCATTTT. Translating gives CASSTAGTVYQPQHF. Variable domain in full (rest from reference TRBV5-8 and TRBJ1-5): EAGVTQSPTHLIKTRGQQATLRCSPISGHTSVYWYQQALGLGLQFLLWYDEGEERNRGNFPPRFSGRQFPNYSSELNVNALELEDSALYLCASSTAGTVYQPQHFGDGTRLSIL.